These T cell receptor beta chains were read from a single sample in a study of CDR3 diversity in severe acne. TCRdb reanalysed the PCR reads using MiXCR and keeps one entry per CDR3 protein. The table lists 84,000 or so distinct CDR3 sequences, 45% to 55% of them singletons. The sample consisted of blood. The source is a male donor in good health, serving as a control. The CDR3 runs from the conserved cysteine through the conserved F or W. A D gene is named only where the DNA matches it firmly. Expanded clones get a size class; other rows say once, few or many, or leave the size out.

V	length	size	J	D	DNA	CDR3
TRBV20-1	14	few	TRBJ2-7	TRBD2	TGCAGTGCTTTATGGACTAGCGGGGCCTACGAGCAGTACTTC	CSALWTSGAYEQYF
TRBV19	13	.	TRBJ2-7	TRBD1	TGTGCCAGTAGTATTAGGGACAGCTACGAGCAGTACTTC	CASSIRDSYEQYF
TRBV9	16	few	TRBJ1-5	.	TGTGCCAGCAGCGCAAATCCGGCCAGTCTTGCTCAGCCCCAGCATTTT	CASSANPASLAQPQHF
TRBV29-1	11	few	TRBJ1-1	.	TGCAGCGTTGTGGGAAACACTGAAGCTTTCTTT	CSVVGNTEAFF
TRBV7-2	15	few	TRBJ1-6	TRBD1	TGTGCCAGCAGCTGGACGACAGGGATTGATTCACCCCTCCACTTT	CASSWTTGIDSPLHF
TRBV4-1	14	medium-sized	TRBJ2-5	.	TGCGCCAGCAAGGAGCGTATCTTTCAAGAGACCCAGTACTTC	CASKERIFQETQYF
TRBV20-1	14	medium-sized	TRBJ1-5	.	TGCAGTGCTATTCTACACGGAAGCGATCAGCCCCAGCATTTT	CSAILHGSDQPQHF
TRBV2	14	many	TRBJ1-1	.	TGTGCCAGCAACTCCCCCTCCGGATCCGGTGAAGCTTTCTTT	CASNSPSGSGEAFF
TRBV19	14	many	TRBJ2-7	TRBD2	TGTGCCAGTAGGCGAGCGGGGGGAACCTACGAGCAGTACTTC	CASRRAGGTYEQYF
TRBV11-3	17	once	TRBJ1-1	TRBD1	TGTGCCAGCAGCTTAGATTTGGTACCCACAGGGGGCACTGAAGCTTTCTTT	CASSLDLVPTGGTEAFF
TRBV5-6	15	.	TRBJ1-6	.	TGTGCCAGCAGCAGGGAGGGGGCCTATAATTCACCCCTCCACTTT	CASSREGAYNSPLHF
TRBV5-4	16	.	TRBJ1-4	TRBD1	TGTGCCAGCAGCTGGGGACAGGGGACCTACAATGAAAAACTGTTTTTT	CASSWGQGTYNEKLFF
TRBV12-3/TRBV12-4	13	.	TRBJ2-5	.	TGTGCCAGCAGTTTACAGGGCCAAGAGACCCAGTACTTC	CASSLQGQETQYF
TRBV5-6	12	many	TRBJ2-7	.	TGTGCCAGCAGCTTGGGACAGTACGAGCAGTACTTC	CASSLGQYEQYF
TRBV7-3	13	.	TRBJ2-7	.	TGTGCCAGCAGCTTATTTCTAGACAACGAGCAGTACTTC	CASSLFLDNEQYF
TRBV20-1	12	.	TRBJ2-7	.	TGCAGTGTAGGGGGTTTACCCTACGAGCAGTACTTC	CSVGGLPYEQYF
TRBV7-2	13	.	TRBJ2-7	.	TGTGCCAGCTCCCGGGGTTGGTCCGAGGAGCAGTACTTC	CASSRGWSEEQYF
TRBV7-9	16	.	TRBJ2-6	.	TGTGCCAGCAGCTTAGCGACAGGCTCTGGGGCCAACGTCCCGACTTTC	CASSLATGSGANVPTF
TRBV24-1	14	.	TRBJ2-5	TRBD1	TGTGCCACCAGTGCAGCAGGGGGATTAGAGACCCAGTACTTC	CATSAAGGLETQYF
TRBV7-9	14	.	TRBJ1-4	.	TGTGCCAGCAGCCGCCGGGCTGGGGAAGAAAAACTGTTTTTT	CASSRRAGEEKLFF
TRBV27	15	.	TRBJ1-6	TRBD1	TGTGCCACTTATCGGGACAGTCCTTATAATTCACCCCTCCACTTT	CATYRDSPYNSPLHF
TRBV18	15	.	TRBJ1-1	.	TGTGCCAGCTCACCGATCAACAGGGTGAGGACTGAAGCTTTCTTT	CASSPINRVRTEAFF
TRBV1	13	.	TRBJ2-5	.	TGCTACGGTAGCGGGGGGTTCCAAGAGACCCAGTACTTC	CYGSGGFQETQYF
TRBV5-1	16	once	TRBJ1-2	TRBD1	TGCGCCAGCAGCATAGGACCGGGACAGGACCTAGGAGGCTACACCTTC	CASSIGPGQDLGGYTF
TRBV20-1	12	.	TRBJ1-1	TRBD1	TGCAGTGCACCCGGGACAGTCACTGAAGCTTTCTTT	CSAPGTVTEAFF
TRBV28	13	few	TRBJ1-5	.	TGTGCCAGCAGTTTGTCGGTCGATCAGCCCCAGCATTTT	CASSLSVDQPQHF
TRBV7-3	15	once	TRBJ2-2	.	TGTGCCAGCAGTCGCAAACAGGATAACGCCGGGGAGCTGTTTTTT	CASSRKQDNAGELFF
TRBV5-1	11	medium-sized	TRBJ2-5	.	TGCGCCAGCAAAGGCGAAGAGACCCAGTACTTC	CASKGEETQYF
TRBV7-9	15	.	TRBJ2-7	.	TGTGCCAGCAGCCAGGGAGACTTGAGCTCCTACGAGCAGTACTTC	CASSQGDLSSYEQYF
TRBV4-2	14	.	TRBJ2-5	.	TGTGCCAGCAGTAGCGGAAAAGGGAAAGAGACCCAGTACTTC	CASSSGKGKETQYF
TRBV2	15	.	TRBJ1-5	.	TGTGCCAGCAGTTCGCCCGGAGGGGGCAATCAGCCCCAGCATTTT	CASSSPGGGNQPQHF
TRBV5-1	13	many	TRBJ2-5	.	TGCGCCAGCAGCTTAAACCCTTCTGAGACCCAGTACTTC	CASSLNPSETQYF
TRBV5-1	11	.	TRBJ1-2	TRBD1	TGCGCCAGCAGCTTGGGACAGGGCAGCACCTTC	CASSLGQGSTF
TRBV6-5	15	.	TRBJ2-5	.	TGTGCCAGCAAAGGCCCTGTGGCAGGGCGGGAGACCCAGTACTTC	CASKGPVAGRETQYF
TRBV20-1	13	.	TRBJ1-1	.	TGCAGTGCTCACAGGGAGTACGGCTCTGAAGCTTTCTTT	CSAHREYGSEAFF
TRBV7-6	15	medium-sized	TRBJ1-2	.	TGTGCCAGCAGCTTTAGTATGGGTTTAGACTATGGCTACACCTTC	CASSFSMGLDYGYTF
TRBV29-1	14	few	TRBJ2-5	TRBD1	TGCAGCGGCCGGGACAGGGGGCTAGGAAAGACCCAGTACTTC	CSGRDRGLGKTQYF
TRBV6-5	16	few	TRBJ2-5	TRBD1	TGTGCCAGCAGTGCCCTCGGACAGGGGCTAAGGGAGACCCAGTACTTC	CASSALGQGLRETQYF
TRBV7-3	14	many	TRBJ1-1	.	TGTGCCAGCAGCTTAGGTGGGGGCCTCACTGAAGCTTTCTTT	CASSLGGGLTEAFF
TRBV5-5	14	many	TRBJ1-5	TRBD1	TGTGCCAGCAGCCGACAGGGGTCATATCAGCCCCAGCATTTT	CASSRQGSYQPQHF
TRBV20-1	15	.	TRBJ1-1	TRBD1	TGCAGTGCCTTGACCCGACAGGGCAGGGGCACTGAAGCTTTCTTT	CSALTRQGRGTEAFF
TRBV19	17	.	TRBJ2-7	TRBD1	TGTGCCAGTAGTCCGGCCGGACAGGGCATAACCTCCTACGAGCAGTACTTC	CASSPAGQGITSYEQYF
TRBV19	14	few	TRBJ1-2	.	TGTGCCAGTAGTATATTTGAAAGGAACTATGGCTACACCTTC	CASSIFERNYGYTF
TRBV5-1	13	once	TRBJ1-6	.	TGCGCCAGCAGCCTGGAATCCGGGGGGAGCCCCCACTTT	CASSLESGGSPHF
TRBV6-1	15	many	TRBJ1-1	.	TGTGCCTACGGGGGGGGGGGGGCCTTATACACTGAAGCTTTCTTT	CAYGGGGALYTEAFF
TRBV15	13	.	TRBJ2-3	TRBD1	TGTGCCACCGGGACAGGGAGTACAGATACGCAGTATTTT	CATGTGSTDTQYF
TRBV9	14	.	TRBJ2-7	TRBD1	TGTGCCAGCAGCGTAACGACAGGGGTGGGCGAGCAGTACTTC	CASSVTTGVGEQYF
TRBV6-5	14	.	TRBJ2-3	TRBD1	TGTGCCAGCAGCGAAGACAGGGGCACAGATACGCAGTATTTT	CASSEDRGTDTQYF
TRBV7-6	16	few	TRBJ2-7	.	TGTGCCAGCAGCTCCCCCGCGGGTCCGAGCTCCTACGAGCAGTACTTC	CASSSPAGPSSYEQYF